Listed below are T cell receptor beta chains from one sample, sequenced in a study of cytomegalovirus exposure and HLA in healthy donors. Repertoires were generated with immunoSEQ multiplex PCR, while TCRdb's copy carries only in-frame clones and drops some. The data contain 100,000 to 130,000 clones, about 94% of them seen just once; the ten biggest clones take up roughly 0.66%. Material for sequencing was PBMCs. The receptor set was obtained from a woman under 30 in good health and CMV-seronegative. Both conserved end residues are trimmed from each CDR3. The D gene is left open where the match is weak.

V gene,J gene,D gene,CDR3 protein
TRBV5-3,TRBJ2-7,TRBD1,ARSLRPPGQCPYEQY
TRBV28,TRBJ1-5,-,ASSLDSRSNQPQH
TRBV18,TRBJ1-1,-,ASSPTRNTEAF
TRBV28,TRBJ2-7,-,ASSLSLGAREQY
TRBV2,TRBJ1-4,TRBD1,ASSDQGGQQLLWEIREKLF
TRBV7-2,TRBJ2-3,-,ASSAGVAADTQY
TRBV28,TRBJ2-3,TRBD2,ASAGGGLDNTDTQY
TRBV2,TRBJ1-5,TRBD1,ASSEYLGQGSNQPQH
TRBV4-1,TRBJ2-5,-,ASSQVTVKETQY
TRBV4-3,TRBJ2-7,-,ASSQGAGSYEQY
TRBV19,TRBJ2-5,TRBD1,ASSTWDRAQETQY
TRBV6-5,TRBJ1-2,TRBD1,ASRDDRGGNGYT
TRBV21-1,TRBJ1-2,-,ASSIRDKANYGYT
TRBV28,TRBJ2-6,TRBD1,AISKDRVGPGANVLT
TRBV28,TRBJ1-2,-,ASSLVRPRAGDGTYGYT
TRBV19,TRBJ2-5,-,ASSKAAIYQETQY
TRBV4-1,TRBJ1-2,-,ASSQDEGASAYGYT
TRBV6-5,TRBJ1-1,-,ASRERGGANTEAF
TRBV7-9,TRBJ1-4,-,ASSPGGAGNEKLF
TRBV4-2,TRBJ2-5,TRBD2,ASSLQAGGPGETQY
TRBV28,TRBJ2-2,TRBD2,ASSFRGGGNTGELF
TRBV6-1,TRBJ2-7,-,ASSEYEGGSYEQY
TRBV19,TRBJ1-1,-,ASSIFEVRDTEAF
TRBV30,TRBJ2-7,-,AWGQKGEQY
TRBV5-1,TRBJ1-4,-,ASSFRPGFINEKLF